In this sample, the clone carrying this T cell receptor (beta chain) turned up a few times. Its antigen is currently unknown. Gene names and germline match the mouse. The DNA ends 1 residue before the CDR3 does, and the rest of the CDR3 is filled in from the germline J gene. The sample belongs to a study of tissue T cells after allogeneic stem cell transplantation. Study outcomes and limitations: In patients and mice, blood and spleen missed much of tissue repertoire.

Stated time point: mouse harvest day 7 after allogeneic transplant. Each mouse received 10^7 T-cell-depleted marrow cells plus 10^6 splenic CD5+ T cells by tail vein. Mice had MHC-mismatched B6 into BALB/c GVHD, sampled day 7 or 14. J lost 6 bases, V lost 3 bases, and 3 bases had no gene match. Germline V CDR1 and CDR2: KGHPV, FQNQEV (reference sequence). This CDR3 region has 13 residues. Survey-depth TCRbeta CDR3 sequencing reported V/J genes and productive frequencies. TCRdb keeps only in-frame clones here, not all; method: immunoSEQ multiplex PCR. This table has roughly 6,800 clones, approximately 46% appearing once.

This clonotype was obtained from a female BALB/c mouse given C57BL/6 T cells with graft-versus-host disease after an allogeneic hematopoietic cell transplant. Sequencing was done on a sample of gut tissue. The J gene is TRBJ2-7, the V gene TRBV26, with 9 bases lining up with TRBD2. The CDR3 protein is CASSLGGAREQYF. Partial CDR3 DNA: TGTGCCAGCAGTCTTGGGGGGGCGCGTGAACAGTAC. The full variable domain, with the rest looked up from reference TRBV26 and TRBJ2-7, is NSKVIQTPRYLVKGQGQKAKMRCIPEKGHPVVFWYQQNKNNEFKFLINFQNQEVLQQIDMTEKRFSAECPSNSPCSLEIQSSEAGDSALYLCASSLGGAREQYFGPGTRLTVL.